The 31 T cell receptor beta chains in this list originate from one sample, sequenced in a study of shared clonotypes between healthy human individuals. Naivety among CD8 cells was defined by CD45RO negativity and positive CCR7 selection, thereby excluding terminally differentiated effector memory CD45RA+ cells. Some clones are missing from TCRdb's copy, which holds only in-frame ones; the method was immunoSEQ multiplex PCR. The sample contains about 1.9 million clones, about 94% of which appear only once. Input material: naive CD8+ T cells from PBMCs. The receptors shown here come from a man aged 18 to 29 in good health. Some clones in this sample may be carry-over from other donors' samples.

The chain links TRBV28 to TRBJ2-7; no firm D call. The ends were cut back, 2 bases at V and 5 bases at J, with 16 bases in the middle. This CDR3 comprises 15 residues. CDR1 is MDHEN and CDR2 is SYDVKM in the germline V gene. The chain's CDR3 is CASSLGQLTAHEQYF. In DNA, the CDR3 is TGTGCCAGCAGTTTAGGGCAGCTCACAGCCCACGAGCAGTACTTC.

CDR3 in amino acids: CASSQRGGINIQYF. In nucleotides, the CDR3 is TGCGCCAGCAGCCAACGCGGCGGCATAAACATTCAGTACTTC. This chain joins TRBV4-1 and TRBJ2-4; D is undetermined. Trimming shortened V by 2 bases and J by 6 bases, and 11 bases separated the two germline ends. The V gene's germline CDR1 is MGHRA and CDR2 YSYEKL. The CDR3 length is 14 residues.

V gene TRBV9 combines with J gene TRBJ2-1; no definite D call. Trimming cost V 3 bases and J 9 bases, with 10 bases left between them. This CDR3 spans 12 amino acids. Germline V gene lookup returns CDR1 SGDLS and CDR2 YYNGEE. Written as DNA, the CDR3 is TGTGCCAGCAGCGCGACGCAGGTTGAGCAGTTCTTC. It is translated as CASSATQVEQFF.

A few counts support this clone. The gene calls are TRBV5-6 and TRBJ2-7; TRBD1 agrees at 10 bases. The length of the CDR3 is 15 residues. V shed 6 bases, J shed 6 bases, and the junction held 12 bases outside the gene matches. CDR1 and CDR2 from the germline V gene are SGHDT and YYEEEE. CDR3: CASTLFGQGVFEQYF. The CDR3 DNA follows: TGTGCCAGCACCCTCTTTGGACAGGGGGTGTTCGAGCAGTACTTC. The full variable domain, with the rest looked up from reference TRBV5-6 and TRBJ2-7, is DAGVTQSPTHLIKTRGQQVTLRCSPKSGHDTVSWYQQALGQGPQFIFQYYEEEERQRGNFPDRFSGHQFPNYSSELNVNALLLGDSALYLCASTLFGQGVFEQYFGPGTRLTVT.

This rearrangement joins TRBV28 to TRBJ1-5; 12 nucleotides match TRBD1. Germline V gives CDR1 MDHEN, CDR2 SYDVKM. V lost 4 bases to trimming and J lost 6 bases; unmatched junction nucleotides: 4. The CDR3 has 15 amino acids. The CDR3 DNA reads as TGTGCCAGCAGTTATGGGGACAGGGGGCGTCAGCCCCAGCATTTT. This gives the protein CASSYGDRGRQPQHF.

The V gene is TRBV27, the J gene TRBJ2-3; no definite D call. The germline gives CDR1 MNHEY, CDR2 SMNVEV (reference sequence). The germline V and J ends were trimmed by 6 bases and 0 bases, with 10 bases remaining between them. The CDR3 is 14 residues long. The CDR3 bases are TGTGCCAGCAGCCCGCTCCCTAGCACAGATACGCAGTATTTT. Translating it yields CASSPLPSTDTQYF.

Remarks on this clone: The same CDR3 can be traced to other DNA sequences in this sample. The V call is TRBV29-1, the J call TRBJ1-1; D gene unclear. Germline CDR1 SQVTM, CDR2 ANQGSEA. CDR3 length: 12 residues. Trimming took off 6 bases at V and 1 base at J, with 9 bases between the two ends. CDR3 in amino acids: CSVVTENTEAFF. CDR3 sequence (DNA): TGCAGCGTGGTGACTGAGAACACTGAAGCTTTCTTT.

The chain joins TRBV7-9 to TRBJ2-5; TRBD2 aligns across 11 bases. V was clipped by 2 bases and J by 5 bases; unmatched bases: 4. From germline, CDR1 is SEHNR and CDR2 FQNEAQ (reference sequence). The CDR3 is made up of 15 amino acids. The CDR3 nucleotides are TGTGCCAGCAGCTTAACTAGCGGGAGTGTGGAGACCCAGTACTTC. Its protein product is CASSLTSGSVETQYF.

The chain links TRBV7-9 to TRBJ2-6; D remains unclear. The V end was cut by 0 bases, the J end by 4 bases, with 7 bases between. CDR3 size: 15 residues. Germline CDR1 SEHNR, CDR2 FQNEAQ (reference sequence). CDR3 region: CASSLALVGANVLTF. Written as DNA, the CDR3 is TGTGCCAGCAGCTTAGCGCTAGTGGGGGCCAACGTCCTGACTTTC.

The chain combines TRBV7-9 with TRBJ1-1, with D unclear. V lost 1 base to trimming and J lost 1 base, with 10 bases between them. The CDR3 is made up of 15 amino acids. The germline CDR1 and CDR2 sequences are SEHNR and FQNEAQ (reference sequence). CDR3 coding DNA: TGTGCCAGCAGCTTAGGTCTGTTTGGGAACACTGAAGCTTTCTTT. It yields the protein CASSLGLFGNTEAFF.

The chain joins TRBV5-4 to TRBJ1-1, with D possibly being TRBD1 (5 bases). Germline V CDR1 and CDR2: SGHNT, YYREEE (reference sequence). CDR3 length: 15 residues. Trimming stripped 3 bases from V and 1 base from J, with 13 bases between. CDR3 DNA sequence: TGTGCCAGCAGCTGGCGGCAGGGACCGAACACTGAAGCTTTCTTT. It encodes CASSWRQGPNTEAFF. The full variable domain, rest sourced from reference TRBV5-4 and TRBJ1-1, is ETGVTQSPTHLIKTRGQQVTLRCSSQSGHNTVSWYQQALGQGPQFIFQYYREEENGRGNFPPRFSGLQFPNYSSELNVNALELDDSALYLCASSWRQGPNTEAFFGQGTRLTVV.

A remark on this clone: Other DNA sequences within the sample encode an identical CDR3. The rearrangement joins TRBV9 to TRBJ2-7; D call uncertain. In germline, CDR1 is SGDLS, CDR2 YYNGEE. Trimming pared 0 bases from V and 2 bases from J, leaving 9 bases between. CDR3 length: 14 residues. CDR3 sequence (DNA): TGTGCCAGCAGCGTAGGAGACGGTCCCTACGAGCAGTACTTC. It codes for CASSVGDGPYEQYF.

The chain couples TRBV2 to TRBJ1-5, with TRBD1 matching over 11 bases. V was clipped by 6 bases and J by 1 base; unmatched bases: 5. In germline, CDR1 is SNHLY, CDR2 FYNNEI. CDR3 length equals 16 residues. In DNA, the CDR3 is TGTGCCAGCAGGGGGACAGGGGGTCGGAGCAATCAGCCCCAGCATTTT. Translated, it gives CASRGTGGRSNQPQHF.

The rearrangement joins TRBV7-9 to TRBJ2-5; tentative D call: TRBD2 (5 bases). This CDR3 has 15 amino acids. Germline V CDR1 and CDR2: SEHNR, FQNEAQ (reference sequence). Trimming removed 5 bases from V and 1 base from J, with 14 bases in between. CDR3 protein: CASSPPGAVQETQYF. CDR3 DNA sequence: TGTGCCAGCAGCCCTCCCGGAGCGGTCCAAGAGACCCAGTACTTC.

V is TRBV19 and J is TRBJ2-1; 15 nucleotides agree with TRBD2. From germline, CDR1 is LNHDA and CDR2 SQIVND (reference sequence). The CDR3 totals 18 residues. J was trimmed by 3 bases and V by 5 bases; bases with no gene match: 8. Here the CDR3 DNA reads TGTGCCAGTAGTGCAGGACTAGCGGGAGGGCCGGACTACAATGAGCAGTTCTTC. This sequence encodes CASSAGLAGGPDYNEQFF.

The V call is TRBV27, the J call TRBJ2-3, with D perhaps matching TRBD2 (6 bases). CDR1 is MNHEY and CDR2 is SMNVEV in the germline V gene (reference sequence). Trimming shortened V by 10 bases and J by 0 bases, and 11 bases separated the two germline ends. There are 13 residues in the CDR3. CDR3 protein: CATASVSTDTQYF. The CDR3 DNA reads TGTGCCACTGCTAGCGTGAGCACAGATACGCAGTATTTT.

This chain links TRBV4-1 with TRBJ2-1, with D perhaps TRBD1 or TRBD2 (5 bases each). Germline-derived CDR1 and CDR2 are MGHRA and YSYEKL. This CDR3 spans 16 amino acids. V shed 4 bases and J shed 2 bases, with 15 bases lying between them. CDR3 bases: TGCGCCAGCAGCCTGAATGGGGGTTTAACCTACAATGAGCAGTTCTTC. It codes for CASSLNGGLTYNEQFF.

The gene calls are TRBV5-1 and TRBJ2-4; 11 nucleotides match TRBD2. The CDR3 is 14 amino acids. CDR1 is SGHRS, CDR2 YFSETQ, per germline. V was pared by 3 bases and J by 5 bases, with 1 base of the junction left unmatched. The DNA for the CDR3 is TGCGCCAGCAGCTCACTAGCGGGAGAAAACATTCAGTACTTC. Amino acids: CASSSLAGENIQYF.

The chain is built from TRBV5-1 and TRBJ1-1, with D hard to call. Trimming shortened V by 4 bases and J by 4 bases, and 8 bases separated the two germline ends. Germline assignment: CDR1 SGHRS and CDR2 YFSETQ. This CDR3 spans 12 amino acids. The DNA of the CDR3 is TGCGCCAGCAGCATGAGTGGCACTGAAGCTTTCTTT. The encoded protein is CASSMSGTEAFF.

This clone has more than one count but fewer than ten. V is TRBV7-9 and J is TRBJ2-1; D ambiguous. This CDR3 comprises 15 residues. Germline V gene sequence: CDR1 SEHNR, CDR2 FQNEAQ (reference sequence). Trimming pared 5 bases from V and 5 bases from J, leaving 16 bases between. CDR3 sequence reads: CASSHQGYANNEQFF. Written as DNA, the CDR3 is TGTGCCAGCAGCCATCAAGGATATGCAAACAATGAGCAGTTCTTC.

The chain recombines TRBV6-4 with TRBJ2-3; D possibly corresponds to TRBD2 (5 bases). Trimming cost V 3 bases and J 2 bases, with 9 bases left between them. Germline lookup yields CDR1 MRHNA and CDR2 SNTAGT. This CDR3 comprises 14 residues. The CDR3: CASSEGRLTDTQYF. The CDR3 DNA follows: TGTGCCAGCAGTGAGGGGAGACTCACAGATACGCAGTATTTT.

The sample holds one count of this clone. The chain employs TRBV13 and TRBJ1-3; 9 bases match TRBD1. Germline trimming cut 4 bases from V and 2 bases from J; bases unmatched to any gene: 18. Germline V gives CDR1 PRHDT, CDR2 FYEKMQ (reference sequence). This CDR3 is built from 20 residues. The DNA for the CDR3 is TGTGCCAGCAGCTCCCACCCGGGACAGGGAGCTTTTATTACTGGAAACACCATATATTTT. This encodes CASSSHPGQGAFITGNTIYF.

The chain combines TRBV28 with TRBJ2-1; D may be TRBD1 (5 bases). This CDR3 is 17 amino acids long. Between the trimmed V and J ends, which lost 3 bases and 0 bases, there was a span of 15 bases. Germline V lookup: CDR1 MDHEN, CDR2 SYDVKM. CDR3 DNA: TGTGCCAGCAGTTTTCTACTGGGGCAGCCCTCCTACAATGAGCAGTTCTTC. As protein: CASSFLLGQPSYNEQFF. The variable domain in full, completed from reference TRBV28 and TRBJ2-1, reads DVKVTQSSRYLVKRTGEKVFLECVQDMDHENMFWYRQDPGLGLRLIYFSYDVKMKEKGDIPEGYSVSREKKERFSLILESASTNQTSMYLCASSFLLGQPSYNEQFFGPGTRLTVL.

This chain links TRBV10-2 with TRBJ2-7, with TRBD1 as a possible D gene (6 bases). The germline V gene encodes CDR1 WSHSY and CDR2 SAAADI. V gave up 8 bases and J gave up 6 bases, with 14 bases separating them. The CDR3 is 12 residues long. The CDR3 protein is CASLTGRGEQYF. The DNA of the CDR3 is TGCGCCAGCCTGACAGGTCGGGGCGAGCAGTACTTC.

The rearrangement joins TRBV4-2 to TRBJ2-5, with TRBD2 as a possible D gene (5 bases). There are 15 residues in the CDR3. Trimming took off 4 bases at V and 1 base at J, with 13 bases between the two ends. The germline gives CDR1 LGHNA, CDR2 YNFKEQ. The CDR3 protein is CASSLVGGSQETQYF. CDR3 coding DNA: TGTGCCAGCAGCCTCGTAGGCGGGTCCCAAGAGACCCAGTACTTC.

V usage is TRBV4-1 and J usage is TRBJ2-7, with 14 nucleotides matching TRBD2. Per the germline V gene, CDR1 is MGHRA and CDR2 is YSYEKL. J was trimmed by 7 bases and V by 4 bases; bases with no gene match: 6. The CDR3 covers 15 residues. The CDR3 DNA reads TGCGCCAGCAGCCCGACTAGCGGGAGGGTGGATGAGCAGTACTTC. Its protein is CASSPTSGRVDEQYF.

About this clone itself: The same CDR3 also results from other DNA sequences found in this sample. The chain joins TRBV11-2 to TRBJ2-7; D gene ambiguous. There are 13 residues in the CDR3. The ends were cut back, 0 bases at V and 3 bases at J, with 6 bases in the middle. Looked up from germline, CDR1 is SGHAT and CDR2 is FQNNGV. Here the CDR3 DNA reads TGTGCCAGCAGCTTAGATGGGGACTACGAGCAGTACTTC. Translating gives CASSLDGDYEQYF.

The genes are TRBV14 and TRBJ2-7; possible D gene TRBD2, 5 bases. The length of the CDR3 is 15 residues. Germline V gene data show CDR1 as SGHDN and CDR2 as FVKESK. The V gene lost 4 bases and the J gene lost 7 bases, with 20 bases spanning the gap. DNA for the CDR3: TGTGCCAGCAGCCTTAACGCCAAGCGGACTTCTGAGCAGTACTTC. This encodes CASSLNAKRTSEQYF.

The chain carries TRBV28 and TRBJ2-7, with D possibly being TRBD1 (6 bases). The length of the CDR3 is 17 residues. Germline assignment: CDR1 MDHEN and CDR2 SYDVKM. V shed 4 bases and J shed 0 bases, with 19 bases lying between them. The DNA for the CDR3 is TGTGCCAGCAGTTCCATCTTATTCAGGGGACCCTCCTACGAGCAGTACTTC. This codes for CASSSILFRGPSYEQYF.

This rearrangement joins TRBV29-1 to TRBJ2-7, with D perhaps matching TRBD2 (5 bases). There are 16 residues in the CDR3. V lost 0 bases to trimming and J lost 0 bases, with 15 bases between them. CDR1 and CDR2 (germline): SQVTM, ANQGSEA. The CDR3 here is CSVEDPFRGSSYEQYF. For the CDR3, the DNA is TGCAGCGTTGAAGATCCGTTTCGGGGAAGCTCCTACGAGCAGTACTTC.

The sample holds a few counts of this clone. The rearrangement uses TRBV4-2 and TRBJ1-5; D gene uncertain. The germline gives CDR1 LGHNA, CDR2 YNFKEQ. The ends were cut back, 0 bases at V and 5 bases at J, with 11 bases in the middle. The CDR3 extends over 15 amino acids. CDR3: CASSQDRAGYQPQHF. The CDR3 DNA follows: TGTGCCAGCAGCCAAGATCGGGCGGGTTATCAGCCCCAGCATTTT.